This T cell receptor beta chain originates from a study of shared clonotypes between healthy human individuals. In regard to this clone: The antigen remains undetermined.

Splitting of each subset's genomic DNA was done evenly across several immunoSEQ plates. TCRdb's copy holds only in-frame clones and misses some; the assay was immunoSEQ multiplex PCR. The sample yields roughly 2.4 million clones, approximately 95% seen once. Looked up from germline, CDR1 is SGHRS and CDR2 is YFSETQ. The CDR3 is 15 amino acids. Trimming pared 1 base from V and 7 bases from J, leaving 15 bases between. Study results and limitations: Estimated richness was generally greater in naive than memory subsets. Several donors held about 4.6% of naive CD4 clonotypes in common.

This receptor was taken from a young man in good health. Sequencing was carried out using naive CD4+ T cells sorted from blood. Subset given: CD45RA+ positively selected. This rearrangement joins TRBV5-1 to TRBJ2-4, with D unclear. Written as DNA, the CDR3 is TGCGCCAGCAGCTTGCAAGGCCTATTAGAGAACATTCAGTACTTC. It translates to CASSLQGLLENIQYF. Combining the CDR3 with reference TRBV5-1 and TRBJ2-4 gives the whole variable domain KAGVTQTPRYLIKTRGQQVTLSCSPISGHRSVSWYQQTPGQGLQFLFEYFSETQRNKGNFPGRFSGRQFSNSRSEMNVSTLELGDSALYLCASSLQGLLENIQYFGAGTRLSVL.